A selection of T cell receptor beta chains follows, all from one sample in a study of blood T cell repertoires in COVID-19. Using immunoSEQ multiplex PCR, the repertoire was profiled, and TCRdb retains in-frame clones only, with some absent. The repertoire holds about 240,000 clones, with 70% to 90% as singletons. Input material: PBMCs or T cells enriched from blood (not recorded which). The source is a woman between 40 and 50 years old with acute COVID-19. The CDR3 runs from the conserved cysteine through the conserved F or W.

v_call | cdr3_aa
TRBV3-1/TRBV3-2 | CASSQETDYGYTF
TRBV5-6 | CASSLGAPNTIYF
TRBV15 | CATSRGPDYGTGELFF
TRBV5-3 | CARRTGQRKLFF
TRBV6-1 | CASSEFPGLGNTIYF
TRBV4-1 | CASSQATETNEKLFF
TRBV24-1 | CATSGTENTGELFF
TRBV29-1 | CSVARGLSDTQYF
TRBV3-1/TRBV3-2 | CASSQDGAVTEAFF
TRBV5-1 | CASSLAGTQRGYTF
TRBV10-3 | CAITGQLGYGYTF
TRBV4-1 | CASSQDHRNTEAFF
TRBV10-3 | CAISGFSSGGDDTEAFF
TRBV18 | CASSPPSSADTQYF
TRBV5-1 | CASSSGLSNYGYTF
TRBV29-1 | CSVGDRGGTDTQYF
TRBV27 | CASSNSERYNEQFF